These 27 T cell receptor beta chains were sequenced from one sample in a study of Graves' ophthalmopathy and Graves' hyperthyroidism. As the template, RNA transcripts were used to amplify TCR beta CDR3 regions. HTBI primers were used in a first-round RT-PCR, which preceded a second-round multiplex PCR. One entry per CDR3 protein results from TCRdb running MiXCR on the multiplex PCR reads. Altogether more than 1,000,000 distinct CDR3 sequences are present, about two fifths being singletons, with the ten largest covering 11%. The sequenced material came from peripheral blood or thyroid tissue (not recorded which). Source of these receptors: an adult man with Graves' hyperthyroidism.

This clonotype was recorded at least ten times. The CDR3 loop is CASSKGQGAQTQYF. The CDR3 DNA sequence: TGTGCCAGCAGCAAGGGACAAGGGGCACAGACCCAGTACTTC. J is TRBJ2-5 and V is TRBV7-8; D possibly corresponds to TRBD1 (6 bases). Germline V lookup: CDR1 SGHVS, CDR2 FQNEAQ. V lost 5 bases, J lost 6 bases, and 16 bases lay in between. This CDR3 has 14 residues.

The V gene is TRBV20-1, the J gene TRBJ2-5; 12 bases agree with TRBD1. V shed 4 bases, J shed 4 bases, and the junction held 10 bases outside the gene matches. This CDR3 region has 16 residues. Germline CDR1 and CDR2: DFQATT and SNEGSKA (reference sequence). CDR3 in DNA: TGCAGTGCTACAACTACCGGGACAGGGGGCCGAGAGACCCAGTACTTC. Translated, it gives CSATTTGTGGRETQYF.

This chain links TRBV5-5 with TRBJ2-5; D is perhaps TRBD1 (7 bases). Germline V CDR1 and CDR2: SGHKS, YYEKEE (reference sequence). This CDR3 has 13 amino acids. V was clipped by 5 bases and J by 9 bases, with 17 bases between them. CDR3 DNA sequence: TGTGCCAGCAGTATCGCAGGGGGGCAGCCCCAGTACTTC. This gives the protein CASSIAGGQPQYF.

About this clonotype itself: A much larger clone differs from this one at a single base, so this may be a read error. CDR3 sequence: CSAYSCEQYF. The CDR3 DNA follows: TGCAGTGCTTACAGCTGCGAGCAGTACTTC. This chain connects TRBV20-1 to TRBJ2-7; D remains ambiguous. CDR3 length: 10 amino acids. The V gene's germline CDR1 is DFQATT and CDR2 SNEGSKA (reference sequence). V lost 5 bases and J 6 bases, leaving 8 bases between the germline ends.

The rearrangement joins TRBV7-2 to TRBJ2-7, with D perhaps matching TRBD1 or TRBD2 (5 bases each). Trimming shortened V by 0 bases and J by 0 bases, and 12 bases separated the two germline ends. Per the germline V gene, CDR1 is SGHTA and CDR2 is FQGNSA. This CDR3 region has 16 residues. The CDR3 sequence is CASSLAVGVSSYEQYF. DNA of the CDR3: TGTGCCAGCAGCTTAGCGGTGGGGGTAAGCTCCTACGAGCAGTACTTC.

This clonotype was picked up many times. The J gene is TRBJ2-7, the V gene TRBV10-3; 8 bases map to TRBD2. Germline values: CDR1 ENHRY, CDR2 SYGVKD. Unmatched junction bases numbered 7, after V lost 10 bases and J lost 2 bases. The CDR3 runs 13 residues. The CDR3 region is CATMSGSTYEQYF. CDR3 nucleotide sequence: TGTGCCACCATGAGCGGGAGCACCTACGAGCAGTACTTC.

Concerning this clonotype: It is likely a read error, because the conserved phenylalanine at the end of the CDR3 is missing. The chain has TRBV29-1 and TRBJ1-2; tentatively, D is TRBD1 (6 bases). The V and J ends lost 1 base and 2 bases respectively, with 8 bases between them. The CDR3 totals 13 residues. Germline V lookup: CDR1 SQVTM, CDR2 ANQGSEA. Written as DNA, the CDR3 is TGCAGCGTTGAAGGGGGGCAAAACTATGGCTACACCCTC. Encoded protein: CSVEGGQNYGYTL.

This sequence joins TRBV29-1 and TRBJ1-1; maybe TRBD1 (5 bases). CDR3 size: 11 residues. Trimming cost V 7 bases and J 6 bases, with 12 bases left between them. Looked up from germline, CDR1 is SQVTM and CDR2 is ANQGSEA. Written as DNA, the CDR3 is TGCAGCGCAAAGGGACCGCCTGAAGCTTTCTTT. It yields the protein CSAKGPPEAFF.

With respect to this clonotype: The junction and the germline gene differ at one end; a read error may be behind it. The rearrangement links TRBV2 to TRBJ1-1; possibly TRBD1 for D (6 bases). Per the germline V gene, CDR1 is SNHLY and CDR2 is FYNNEI. This CDR3 is 8 amino acids long. CDR3 nucleotide sequence: TGTGCCAGCAGTGGGGGGGCTTTC. Translated: CASSGGAF.

Concerning this clonotype itself: The junction and the germline gene differ at one end; a read error may be behind it. The chain uses TRBV14 and TRBJ1-2; D is unclear. CDR3 length equals 12 residues. CDR1 is SGHDN, CDR2 FVKESK, per germline. The CDR3 loop reads CANSAGSYGYTF. CDR3 coding DNA: TGTGCCAACAGCGCCGGTTCCTATGGCTACACCTTC.

V is TRBV7-2 and J is TRBJ2-7; TRBD1 agrees at 10 bases. Germline V CDR1 and CDR2: SGHTA, FQGNSA. This CDR3 has 16 residues. V lost 5 bases, J lost 6 bases, and 13 bases stayed unmatched. The CDR3 nucleotides are TGTGCCAGCAGCCCCCCGGGAGGGACAGGGGTGGGCGAGCAGTACTTC. Translated, it gives CASSPPGGTGVGEQYF.

This chain uses TRBV7-9 with TRBJ2-7, with 7 bases that match TRBD2. Germline V gene data show CDR1 as SEHNR and CDR2 as FQNEAQ (reference sequence). This CDR3 has 15 residues. V dropped 8 bases and J dropped 1; count of bases not matched to a gene: 11. This chain's CDR3 is CASDRDMGGSYEQYF. CDR3 nucleotides: TGTGCCAGCGACCGGGATATGGGGGGGTCCTACGAGCAGTACTTC.

This chain connects TRBV7-2 to TRBJ2-2; 10 positions agree with TRBD1. J lost 5 bases, V lost 5 bases, and 11 bases had no gene match. Germline CDR1 SGHTA, CDR2 FQGNSA. CDR3 size: 17 residues. CDR3 residues: CASSTDRGLVITGELFF. The CDR3 region has the DNA TGTGCCAGCAGCACCGACAGGGGGCTTGTTATTACCGGGGAGCTGTTTTTT.

This clonotype appeared many times. The genes are TRBV9 and TRBJ2-5; tentative D call: TRBD2 (5 bases). V lost 0 bases and J lost 7, with 10 bases in between. Germline V CDR1 and CDR2: SGDLS, YYNGEE. The length of the CDR3 is 13 residues. Written as DNA, the CDR3 is TGTGCCAGCAGCGTAGCAGTCCGGGGGACCCAGTACTTC. The encoded protein is CASSVAVRGTQYF.

This clonotype was observed many times. The V and J genes are TRBV7-2 and TRBJ2-2, with D unresolved. The germline CDR1 and CDR2 sequences are SGHTA and FQGNSA. This CDR3 region has 13 residues. V shed 5 bases and J shed 5 bases, with 9 bases lying between them. The CDR3 protein is CASSPQETGELFF. CDR3 sequence (DNA): TGTGCCAGCAGCCCTCAAGAAACCGGGGAGCTGTTTTTT.

The CDR3 region is CASRTGGRGETQYF. As DNA, the CDR3 is TGTGCCAGCAGAACCGGGGGCCGGGGGGAGACCCAGTACTTC. The rearrangement links TRBV12-3 or TRBV12-4 to TRBJ2-5; possibly TRBD1 or TRBD2 for D (6 bases each). Trimming cost V 6 bases and J 5 bases, with 16 bases left between them. The CDR3 totals 14 residues.

Notes on this clonotype: A read error may produce the germline difference seen at one junction end. This chain links TRBV29-1 with TRBJ1-2, with D maybe TRBD1 (5 bases). The CDR3 is 9 amino acids. Germline V CDR1 and CDR2: SQVTM, ANQGSEA. Here the CDR3 reads CSAGRDPPF. Written as DNA, the CDR3 is TGCAGCGCAGGCCGGGACCCACCCTTC.

This chain links TRBV2 with TRBJ2-5; 10 nucleotides line up with TRBD2. The CDR3 has 19 amino acids. Trimming at V came to 6 bases and at J to 3 bases, leaving 19 bases not matched to a gene. Per germline, CDR1 SNHLY and CDR2 FYNNEI. CDR3: CASRDPSGASGSGEETQYF. In DNA, the CDR3 is TGTGCCAGCAGGGACCCATCCGGGGCTAGCGGGAGCGGTGAAGAGACCCAGTACTTC.

The V gene is TRBV7-2, the J gene TRBJ1-6; TRBD1 matches 8 bases. The germline V gene encodes CDR1 SGHTA and CDR2 FQGNSA. Losses at the gene ends were 4 bases for V and 13 bases for J; bases not matched to a gene: 9. This CDR3 is built from 14 residues. CDR3 protein: CASSSETGDGPLHF. Written as DNA, the CDR3 is TGTGCCAGCAGCTCGGAGACAGGGGATGGGCCCCTCCACTTT.

Comments on this clonotype: A read error may be the cause here, since a much bigger clone is one base away. The chain has TRBV11-2 and TRBJ2-5; 7 positions match TRBD1. The length of the CDR3 is 16 residues. Losses at the gene ends were 0 bases for V and 9 bases for J; bases not matched to a gene: 13. Germline V gene sequence: CDR1 SGHAT, CDR2 FQNNGV. This CDR3 is CASSLDLDRVWEPQYF. The DNA for the CDR3 is TGTGCCAGCAGCTTAGACCTCGACAGGGTATGGGAGCCCCAGTACTTC.

Worth noting for this clonotype: This may be a read error, as it is one base from a much larger clone. The chain couples TRBV4-2 to TRBJ1-6; 8 nucleotides line up with TRBD1. Germline V lookup: CDR1 LGHNA, CDR2 YNFKEQ. The CDR3 spans 17 residues. In DNA form, the CDR3 reads TGTGCCAGCGGCCAAGATATTATACAGGGGGATATGTCACCCCTCCACTTT. Translated: CASGQDIIQGDMSPLHF.

This clonotype is a singleton in its sample. One end of the junction does not line up with germline, which may come from a read error. The chain couples TRBV10-2 to TRBJ1-5, with 8 bases matching TRBD1. CDR1 and CDR2 (germline): WSHSY, SAAADI. The CDR3 is 17 residues long. The chain's CDR3 is CAISESIRTGGHQPQHF. The CDR3 region has the DNA TGTGCCATCAGTGAGTCGATCCGCACAGGGGGTCATCAGCCCCAGCATTTT.

As to this clonotype: One end of the junction varies from germline; a read error may be responsible. V gene TRBV5-1 combines with J gene TRBJ2-5; the D gene is possibly TRBD1 (6 bases). Germline V gene lookup returns CDR1 SGHRS and CDR2 YFSETQ. The CDR3 loop spans 13 amino acids. Here the CDR3 reads CASGHRAQETQYF. DNA of the CDR3: TGTGCCAGCGGTCACAGGGCCCAAGAGACCCAGTACTTC.

V is TRBV7-3 and J is TRBJ1-2; D remains ambiguous. The V end was cut by 5 bases, the J end by 8 bases, with 9 bases between. This CDR3 contains 11 residues. Germline V gene data show CDR1 as SGHTA and CDR2 as FQGTGA. The CDR3 here is CASSHGSGYTF. DNA for the CDR3: TGTGCCAGCAGCCACGGCAGCGGCTACACCTTC.

This clonotype has at least ten counts. CDR3 nucleotide sequence: TGCAGTGCTAGAGTCCGAGGACAGGCAAACTATGGCTACACCTTC. Protein product: CSARVRGQANYGYTF. The chain has TRBV20-1 and TRBJ1-2, with 7 bases lining up with TRBD1. CDR1 is DFQATT and CDR2 is SNEGSKA in the germline V gene (reference sequence). This CDR3 is 15 amino acids long. V shed 1 base and J 2 bases; nucleotides not matched to a gene: 7.

Concerning this clonotype itself: This may be a read error, as it is one base from a much larger clone. V is TRBV29-1 and J is TRBJ2-7; D not certain. CDR3 length: 11 residues. The germline gives CDR1 SQVTM, CDR2 ANQGSEA. This CDR3 is CSVVSFHEKYF. CDR3 nucleotides: TGCAGCGTTGTTAGTTTCCACGAGAAGTACTTC.

The chain joins TRBV19 to TRBJ2-2; D not certain. This CDR3 has 16 residues. With 3 bases removed from V and 8 bases from J, the gap between germline ends came to 19 bases. Per the germline V gene, CDR1 is LNHDA and CDR2 is SQIVND (reference sequence). The CDR3: CASSMLLSLMGGELFF. Here the CDR3 DNA reads TGTGCCAGTAGTATGCTGCTATCTCTTATGGGGGGGGAGCTGTTTTTT.